Listed here is a single T cell receptor beta chain. This sample is part of a study of T cell changes during pregnancy in multiple sclerosis. V dropped 1 base and J dropped 0 bases, with 19 bases sitting between them. There are 18 residues in the CDR3. Germline V CDR1 and CDR2: GTSNPN, SVGIG (reference sequence). Assay used: immunoSEQ multiplex PCR; TCRdb lists only in-frame clones, some missing. The sample lists fewer than 50,000 clones; 92% were seen once. The origin of this receptor is a female donor in good health, enrolled as a control in a pregnancy study. Source: CD4+ T cells from peripheral blood mononuclear cells, taken in the second trimester of pregnancy. The chain recombines TRBV30 with TRBJ1-5; maybe TRBD1 (5 bases). The CDR3: CAWSGLRGASYSNQPQHF. The CDR3 DNA follows: TGTGCCTGGAGTGGGTTAAGGGGCGCATCATATAGCAATCAGCCCCAGCATTTT.